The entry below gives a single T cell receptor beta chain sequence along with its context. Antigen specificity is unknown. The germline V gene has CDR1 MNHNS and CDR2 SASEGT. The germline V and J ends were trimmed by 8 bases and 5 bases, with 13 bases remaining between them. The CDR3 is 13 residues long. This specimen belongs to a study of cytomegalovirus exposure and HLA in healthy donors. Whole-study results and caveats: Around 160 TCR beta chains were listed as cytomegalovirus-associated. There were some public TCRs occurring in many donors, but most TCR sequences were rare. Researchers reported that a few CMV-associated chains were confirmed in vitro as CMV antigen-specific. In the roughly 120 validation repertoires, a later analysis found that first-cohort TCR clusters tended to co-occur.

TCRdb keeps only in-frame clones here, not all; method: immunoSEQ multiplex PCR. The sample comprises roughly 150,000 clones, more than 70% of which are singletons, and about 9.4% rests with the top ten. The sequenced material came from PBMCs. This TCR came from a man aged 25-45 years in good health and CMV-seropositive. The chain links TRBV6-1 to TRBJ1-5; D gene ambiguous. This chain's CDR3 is CASARGRDQPQHF. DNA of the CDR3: TGTGCCAGCGCAAGAGGGAGGGATCAGCCCCAGCATTTT.